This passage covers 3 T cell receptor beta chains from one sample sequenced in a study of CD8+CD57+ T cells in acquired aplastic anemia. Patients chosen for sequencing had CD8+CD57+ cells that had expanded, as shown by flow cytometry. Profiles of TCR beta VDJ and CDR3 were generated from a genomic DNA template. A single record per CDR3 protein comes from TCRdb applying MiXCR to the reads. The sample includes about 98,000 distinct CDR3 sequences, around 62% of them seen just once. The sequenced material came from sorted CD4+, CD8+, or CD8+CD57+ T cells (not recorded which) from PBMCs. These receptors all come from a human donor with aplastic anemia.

The CDR3 nucleotides are TGCAGTGCTAGGGGGACGACTAGCTGGGGGAACACCGGGGAGCTGTTTTTT. It yields the protein CSARGTTSWGNTGELFF. The chain employs TRBV20-1 and TRBJ2-2, with 7 bases fitting TRBD2. This CDR3 contains 17 residues. The V segment lost 3 bases and the J segment 1 base; nucleotides outside the gene matches: 11. Germline lookup yields CDR1 DFQATT and CDR2 SNEGSKA (reference sequence).

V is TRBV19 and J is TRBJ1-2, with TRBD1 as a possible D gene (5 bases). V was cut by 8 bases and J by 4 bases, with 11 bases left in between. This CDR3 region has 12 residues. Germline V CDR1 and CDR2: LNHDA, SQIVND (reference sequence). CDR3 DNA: TGTGCCAGTCGCACAGGCTTCTATGGCTACACCTTC. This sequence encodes CASRTGFYGYTF.

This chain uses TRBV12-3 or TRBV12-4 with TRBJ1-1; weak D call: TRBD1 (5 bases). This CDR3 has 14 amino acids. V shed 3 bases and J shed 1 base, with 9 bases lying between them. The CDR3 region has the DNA TGTGCCAGCAGTTTCGACAGACCGAACACTGAAGCTTTCTTT. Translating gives CASSFDRPNTEAFF.